What follows is one T cell receptor beta chain and its context. Its antigen is currently unknown. This record comes from a study of cytomegalovirus exposure and HLA in healthy donors. Study information: Of over 350 genotyped donors, 81% grouped in the Caucasian-associated ancestry cluster.

Regarding the study as a whole: Reportedly, a later analysis found an Asian-associated ancestry cluster had fewer N-insertions than the roughly 700-donor mean.

Researchers ran the PCR with 60 Vbeta and 13 Jbeta primers. Study processing details: Among the unique TCR beta chains that a later analysis counted, about 81 million in all, 9.5 million to 11 million were shared. Profiled with immunoSEQ multiplex PCR; TCRdb holds only in-frame clones, not every one. V, J and clone size reflect that table, while D and trimming were determined from the DNA. The repertoire has approximately 300,000 clones, about 80% of them found once; the top ten carry about 0.29%. J gave up 4 bases and V 3 bases, and 5 bases lay outside the gene matches. CDR3 length: 16 amino acids. The V gene's germline CDR1 is SGDLS and CDR2 YYNGEE.

The origin of this receptor is a girl aged 2-15 years in good health and CMV-seronegative. J is TRBJ2-3 and V is TRBV9, with 13 bases matching TRBD2. The sequenced sample was PBMCs. CDR3 nucleotide sequence: TGTGCCAGCAGCGCAAGGACTAGCGGGAGTTCAGATACGCAGTATTTT. This codes for CASSARTSGSSDTQYF.